This paragraph covers one TCR beta chain sequence. The data belong to a study of technical replicates of blood from several donors. Sequencing used immunoSEQ multiplex PCR; TCRdb keeps in-frame clones, though not all of them. The sample has roughly 79,000 clones, 90% to 97% seen once. V was clipped by 4 bases and J by 11 bases, with 14 bases between them. Germline V gene lookup returns CDR1 SNHLY and CDR2 FYNNEI. The CDR3 consists of 13 residues. The origin of this receptor is a human donor in good health. The V gene is TRBV2, the J gene TRBJ2-2; a weak D match, TRBD2 (6 bases). Sequencing input: T cells isolated from PBMCs. The CDR3 spells CASSGGGWYELFF. CDR3 nucleotide sequence: TGTGCCAGCAGTGGTGGGGGGTGGTACGAGCTGTTTTTT.